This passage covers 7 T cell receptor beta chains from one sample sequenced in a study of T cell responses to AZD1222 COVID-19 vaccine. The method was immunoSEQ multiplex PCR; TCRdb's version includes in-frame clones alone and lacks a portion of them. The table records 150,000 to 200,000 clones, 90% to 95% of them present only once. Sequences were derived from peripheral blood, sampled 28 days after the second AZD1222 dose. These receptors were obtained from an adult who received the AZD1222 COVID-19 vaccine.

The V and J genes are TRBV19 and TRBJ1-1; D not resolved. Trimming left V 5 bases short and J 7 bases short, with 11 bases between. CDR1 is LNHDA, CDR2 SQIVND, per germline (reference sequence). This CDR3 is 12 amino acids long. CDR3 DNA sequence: TGTGCCAGTAGTCGAGGACGGCGTGAAGCTTTCTTT. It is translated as CASSRGRREAFF.

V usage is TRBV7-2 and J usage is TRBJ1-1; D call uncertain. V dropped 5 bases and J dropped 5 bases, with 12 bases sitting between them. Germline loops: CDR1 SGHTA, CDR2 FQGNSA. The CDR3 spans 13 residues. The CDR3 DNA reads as TGTGCCAGCAGCCGGCAACCCCGAACTGAAGCTTTCTTT. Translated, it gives CASSRQPRTEAFF.

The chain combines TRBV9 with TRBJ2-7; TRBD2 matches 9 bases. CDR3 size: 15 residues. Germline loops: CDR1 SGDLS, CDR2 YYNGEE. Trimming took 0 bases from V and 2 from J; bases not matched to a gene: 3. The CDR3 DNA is TGTGCCAGCAGCGTAGAAGCGGGGGGCACCTACGAGCAGTACTTC. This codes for CASSVEAGGTYEQYF.

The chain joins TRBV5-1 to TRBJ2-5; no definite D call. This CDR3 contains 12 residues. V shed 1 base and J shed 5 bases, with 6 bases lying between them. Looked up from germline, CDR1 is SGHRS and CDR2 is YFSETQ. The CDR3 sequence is CASSLTAETQYF. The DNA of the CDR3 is TGCGCCAGCAGCTTGACCGCCGAGACCCAGTACTTC.

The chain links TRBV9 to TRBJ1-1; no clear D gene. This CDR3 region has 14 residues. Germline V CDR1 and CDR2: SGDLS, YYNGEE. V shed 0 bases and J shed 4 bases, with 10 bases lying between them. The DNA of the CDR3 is TGTGCCAGCAGCGTAGCAGACCTAGGCACTGAAGCTTTCTTT. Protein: CASSVADLGTEAFF.

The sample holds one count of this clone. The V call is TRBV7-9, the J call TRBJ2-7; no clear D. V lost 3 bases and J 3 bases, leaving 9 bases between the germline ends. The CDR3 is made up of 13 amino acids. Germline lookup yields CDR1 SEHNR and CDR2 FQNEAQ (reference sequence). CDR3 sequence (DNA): TGTGCCAGCAGCTTCAAGGCGCGCTACGAGCAGTACTTC. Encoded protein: CASSFKARYEQYF.

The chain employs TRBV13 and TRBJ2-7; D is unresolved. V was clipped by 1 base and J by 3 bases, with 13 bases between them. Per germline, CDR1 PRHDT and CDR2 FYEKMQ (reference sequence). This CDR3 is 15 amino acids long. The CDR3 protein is CASSLVSNHRYEQYF. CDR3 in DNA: TGTGCCAGCAGCTTAGTATCGAATCACCGCTACGAGCAGTACTTC.